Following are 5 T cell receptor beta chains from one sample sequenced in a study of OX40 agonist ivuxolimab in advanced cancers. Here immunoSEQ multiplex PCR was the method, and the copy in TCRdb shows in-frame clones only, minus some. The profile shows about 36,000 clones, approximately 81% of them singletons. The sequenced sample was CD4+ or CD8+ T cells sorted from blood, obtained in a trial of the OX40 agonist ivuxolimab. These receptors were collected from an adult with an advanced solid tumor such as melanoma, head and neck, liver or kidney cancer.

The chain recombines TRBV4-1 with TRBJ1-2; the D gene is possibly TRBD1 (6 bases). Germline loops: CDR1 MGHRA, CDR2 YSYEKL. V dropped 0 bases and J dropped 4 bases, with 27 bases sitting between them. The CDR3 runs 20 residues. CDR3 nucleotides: TGCGCCAGCAGCCAAGATCTCAATAGGGCCCGGACAGCGCAGGGCTATGGCTACACCTTC. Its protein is CASSQDLNRARTAQGYGYTF.

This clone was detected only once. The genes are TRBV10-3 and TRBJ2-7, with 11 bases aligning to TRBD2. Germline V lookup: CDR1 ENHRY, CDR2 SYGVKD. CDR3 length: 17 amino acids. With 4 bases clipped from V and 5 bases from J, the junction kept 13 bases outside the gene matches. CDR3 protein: CAISAGSGRAKENEQYF. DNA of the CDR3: TGTGCCATCAGTGCCGGTAGCGGGAGGGCCAAGGAGAACGAGCAGTACTTC.

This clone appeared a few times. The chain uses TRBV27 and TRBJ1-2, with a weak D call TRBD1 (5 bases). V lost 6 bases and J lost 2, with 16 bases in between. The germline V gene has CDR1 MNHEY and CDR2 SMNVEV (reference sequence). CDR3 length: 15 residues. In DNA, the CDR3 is TGTGCCAGCAGGAAAGCTGACAGCTTCAACTATGGCTACACCTTC. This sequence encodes CASRKADSFNYGYTF.

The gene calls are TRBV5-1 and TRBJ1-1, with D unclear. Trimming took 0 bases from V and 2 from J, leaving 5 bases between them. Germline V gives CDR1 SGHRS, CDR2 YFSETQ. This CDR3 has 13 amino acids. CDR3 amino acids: CASSLEQNTEAFF. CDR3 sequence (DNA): TGCGCCAGCAGCTTGGAACAAAACACTGAAGCTTTCTTT.

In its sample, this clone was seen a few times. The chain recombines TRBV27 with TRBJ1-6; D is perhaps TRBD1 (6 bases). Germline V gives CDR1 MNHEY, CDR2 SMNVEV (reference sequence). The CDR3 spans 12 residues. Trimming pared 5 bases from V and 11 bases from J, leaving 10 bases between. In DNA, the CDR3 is TGTGCCAGCAGTATCAGGGGTGCACCCCTCCACTTT. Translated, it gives CASSIRGAPLHF.